This is a list of T cell receptor beta chains from one sample in a study of blood T cell repertoires in COVID-19. The repertoire was sequenced with immunoSEQ multiplex PCR; TCRdb's copy has only in-frame clones and lacks some. The sample includes under 200,000 clones, around 90% seen only once; the top ten take approximately 0.5%. The material sequenced was peripheral blood. All receptors come from a man in his fifties with acute or convalescent COVID-19. Both conserved end residues are part of each CDR3. Each record gives: CDR3 length, J gene, V gene, D gene, clone size, CDR3 protein, CDR3 DNA. The D gene is left open where the match is weak. Clone sizes are given selectively: once, few, many, or a class where the clone is expanded.

>14|TRBJ2-1|TRBV18|-|-
CASSPVGVANEQFF
TGTGCCAGCTCACCCGTCGGTGTAGCCAATGAGCAGTTCTTC
>14|TRBJ1-1|TRBV19|TRBD1|-
CASSLTGLNTEAFF
TGTGCCAGTAGTTTGACAGGGTTGAACACTGAAGCTTTCTTT
>14|TRBJ1-2|TRBV27|TRBD1|-
CASRAGQGGYGYTF
TGTGCCAGCAGGGCCGGACAGGGGGGCTATGGCTACACCTTC
>14|TRBJ2-1|TRBV28|-|-
CASILGSSYNEQFF
TGTGCCAGCATTCTAGGGAGCTCCTACAATGAGCAGTTCTTC
>14|TRBJ1-2|TRBV28|TRBD1|-
CASSSSGTDYGYTF
TGTGCCAGCAGTTCGTCCGGGACAGACTATGGCTACACCTTC
>14|TRBJ2-5|TRBV9|TRBD2|-
CASSVSGTLETQYF
TGTGCCAGCAGCGTAAGCGGGACTTTGGAGACCCAGTACTTC
>14|TRBJ1-6|TRBV6-6|TRBD1|few
CASTTGTGPNPLHF
TGTGCCAGCACCACCGGGACAGGGCCCAATCCCCTCCACTTT
>17|TRBJ1-4|TRBV4-3|-|-
CASSQDRKGARNEKLFF
TGCGCCAGCAGCCAAGATCGGAAAGGGGCCCGAAATGAAAAACTGTTTTTT
>15|TRBJ2-4|TRBV5-6|-|-
CASSLAGEAKNIQYF
TGTGCCAGCAGCTTGGCTGGTGAGGCCAAAAACATTCAGTACTTC
>16|TRBJ1-3|TRBV30|TRBD1|-
CAWSVKGGTGGHTIYF
TGTGCCTGGAGTGTAAAGGGCGGGACAGGGGGCCACACCATATATTTT
>15|TRBJ2-5|TRBV24-1|-|-
CATSDLTVPQETQYF
TGTGCCACCAGTGATTTAACAGTCCCTCAGGAGACCCAGTACTTC
>15|TRBJ1-5|TRBV18|-|-
CASSPQQLNNQPQHF
TGTGCCAGCTCACCCCAACAGCTAAATAATCAGCCCCAGCATTTT
>12|TRBJ2-2|TRBV12-3/TRBV12-4|-|-
CASRGDTGELFF
TGTGCCAGCAGAGGAGACACCGGGGAGCTGTTTTTT
>13|TRBJ1-2|TRBV28|-|-
CASSSVPGYGYTF
TGTGCCAGCAGTTCGGTCCCGGGTTATGGCTACACCTTC
>16|TRBJ2-2|TRBV7-3|TRBD2|-
CASSHRSALASGELFF
TGTGCCAGCAGCCACCGATCCGCACTAGCGTCCGGGGAGCTGTTTTTT
>16|TRBJ2-2|TRBV6-5|-|-
CASSYSRTQNTGELFF
TGTGCCAGCAGTTACTCGAGGACTCAGAACACCGGGGAGCTGTTTTTT
>14|TRBJ1-2|TRBV7-2|-|-
CASSLSRDTYGYTF
TGTGCCAGCAGCTTATCTCGGGACACCTATGGCTACACCTTC
>16|TRBJ2-3|TRBV9|TRBD2|-
CASSSHSGGDTDTQYF
TGTGCCAGCAGCTCTCATAGCGGGGGGGACACAGATACGCAGTATTTT
>14|TRBJ1-2|TRBV5-1|-|-
CASSSRQDRSSYTF
TGCGCCAGCAGCTCTAGACAGGACCGCTCCAGCTACACCTTC
>14|TRBJ2-3|TRBV7-8|-|-
CASSQDRGADTQYF
TGTGCCAGCAGCCAAGATAGGGGTGCAGATACGCAGTATTTT
>15|TRBJ2-6|TRBV19|-|-
CATLAHGSGANVLTF
TGTGCCACTCTAGCCCACGGCTCTGGGGCCAACGTCCTGACTTTC
>16|TRBJ1-5|TRBV5-5|TRBD1|-
CASSSRTGALGQPQHF
TGTGCCAGCAGTTCAAGGACAGGGGCGCTGGGTCAGCCCCAGCATTTT
>16|TRBJ1-4|TRBV30|-|-
CAWTRMRYATNEKLFF
TGTGCCTGGACCAGGATGCGCTATGCAACTAATGAAAAACTGTTTTTT
>12|TRBJ1-2|TRBV27|TRBD1|-
CASTDDRAGYTF
TGTGCCAGCACCGACGACAGGGCTGGCTACACCTTC
>15|TRBJ2-2|TRBV28|-|-
CASSSPSAGGGELFF
TGTGCCAGCAGTTCCCCCTCAGCCGGGGGCGGGGAGCTGTTTTTT
>14|TRBJ2-5|TRBV7-2|TRBD2|-
CASSRLAGGETQYF
TGTGCCAGCAGTCGACTAGCGGGAGGAGAGACCCAGTACTTC
>15|TRBJ2-1|TRBV12-5|TRBD2|-
CASGSGLAGDNEQFF
TGTGCTAGTGGTTCCGGACTAGCGGGGGACAATGAGCAGTTCTTC
>15|TRBJ2-1|TRBV9|TRBD2|-
CASSGYSGTPNEQFF
TGTGCCAGCAGCGGTTATAGCGGGACCCCCAATGAGCAGTTCTTC
>10|TRBJ1-1|TRBV12-3/TRBV12-4|-|-
CASSLGGLTF
TGTGCCAGCAGTTTGGGGGGTCTTACATTT
>15|TRBJ2-5|TRBV5-1|-|-
CASSLGQPSMETQYF
TGCGCCAGCAGCTTAGGACAACCCAGCATGGAGACCCAGTACTTC
>16|TRBJ2-1|TRBV3-1/TRBV3-2|TRBD2|-
CASSLRLAGGRNEQFF
TGTGCCAGCAGCCTCCGACTAGCGGGAGGGAGGAATGAGCAGTTCTTC
>12|TRBJ1-1|TRBV28|-|-
CASSPYYTEAFF
TGTGCCAGCAGTCCCTACTACACTGAAGCTTTCTTT
>13|TRBJ2-5|TRBV19|TRBD1|-
CASSSQGRETQYF
TGTGCCAGTAGTTCACAGGGGCGGGAGACCCAGTACTTC
>14|TRBJ1-1|TRBV19|-|-
CASSTGLLATEAFF
TGTGCCAGTAGTACGGGACTGCTGGCCACTGAAGCTTTCTTT
>13|TRBJ1-1|TRBV30|-|-
CAGGAGGYTEAFF
TGTGCCGGAGGGGCGGGGGGGTACACTGAAGCTTTCTTT
>16|TRBJ2-2|TRBV5-1|-|-
CASSLADSLNTGELFF
TGCGCCAGCAGCTTGGCCGACAGCTTGAACACCGGGGAGCTGTTTTTT
>16|TRBJ1-5|TRBV19|TRBD1|-
CASTKVHRGHGQPQHF
TGTGCCAGTACGAAGGTGCACAGGGGGCACGGTCAGCCCCAGCATTTT
>13|TRBJ2-7|TRBV19|-|-
CASSLEQGYEQYF
TGTGCCAGTAGTCTCGAACAGGGTTACGAGCAGTACTTC
>13|TRBJ1-5|TRBV28|-|-
CASSLPPGQPQHF
TGTGCCAGCAGTTTACCGCCGGGACAGCCCCAGCATTTT
>15|TRBJ2-5|TRBV9|TRBD2|-
CASSVAGGAWETQYF
TGTGCCAGCAGCGTAGCCGGGGGGGCCTGGGAGACCCAGTACTTC
>16|TRBJ2-1|TRBV27|-|-
CASSLSKAGFGHEQFF
TGTGCCAGCAGTTTATCGAAGGCAGGGTTCGGCCATGAGCAGTTCTTC
>12|TRBJ1-6|TRBV12-3/TRBV12-4|-|-
CASSFGESPLHF
TGTGCCAGCAGTTTCGGGGAATCACCCCTCCACTTT
>16|TRBJ2-1|TRBV6-2/TRBV6-3|-|-
CASSSGEWRYYNEQFF
TGTGCCAGCAGTTCAGGGGAATGGCGCTACTACAATGAGCAGTTCTTC
>16|TRBJ2-1|TRBV14|-|-
CASSQYRVYSYNEQFF
TGTGCCAGCAGCCAGTACCGGGTCTACTCCTACAATGAGCAGTTCTTC
>15|TRBJ1-4|TRBV7-2|TRBD1|-
CASSQQGFTNEKLFF
TGTGCCAGCAGCCAACAGGGGTTTACTAATGAAAAACTGTTTTTT
>17|TRBJ2-2|TRBV24-1|TRBD1|few
CATSAYRDRVGTGELFF
TGTGCCACCAGTGCTTACCGGGACAGGGTGGGCACCGGGGAGCTGTTTTTT
>14|TRBJ1-4|TRBV28|-|-
CASSLTAGNEKLFF
TGTGCCAGCAGTTTGACGGCGGGGAATGAAAAACTGTTTTTT
>12|TRBJ2-7|TRBV14|-|-
CASSQQGSRQYF
TGTGCCAGCAGCCAACAGGGTTCTCGGCAGTACTTC
>14|TRBJ2-1|TRBV3-1/TRBV3-2|TRBD1|-
CASSAPHRGSEQFF
TGTGCCAGCAGCGCCCCCCACAGGGGCAGTGAGCAGTTCTTC
>14|TRBJ1-1|TRBV28|-|once
CASSVGQMNTEAFF
TGTGCCAGCAGTGTTGGACAGATGAACACTGAAGCTTTCTTT
>15|TRBJ2-1|TRBV11-2|TRBD2|-
CASSFKPSGSAEQFF
TGTGCCAGCAGCTTTAAGCCTAGCGGGAGTGCTGAGCAGTTCTTC
>13|TRBJ1-2|TRBV6-6|-|-
CASSRDRYYGYTF
TGTGCCAGCAGCCGAGACAGGTACTATGGCTACACCTTC
>15|TRBJ2-1|TRBV9|-|-
CASSGWGAGYNEQFF
TGTGCCAGCAGCGGGTGGGGCGCTGGCTACAATGAGCAGTTCTTC
>13|TRBJ1-5|TRBV7-9|-|-
CASSKGLNQPQHF
TGTGCCAGCAGTAAGGGGCTCAATCAGCCCCAGCATTTT
>15|TRBJ2-1|TRBV18|TRBD1|-
CASSQTGDSYNEQFF
TGTGCCAGCTCACAGACAGGGGACTCCTACAATGAGCAGTTCTTC
>16|TRBJ2-1|TRBV18|-|-
CASSRQFQAVNNEQFF
TGTGCCAGCTCACGCCAATTCCAAGCCGTTAACAATGAGCAGTTCTTC
>17|TRBJ2-1|TRBV18|TRBD2|-
CASSPQGREGLGNEQFF
TGTGCCAGCTCACCACAAGGGCGGGAGGGCCTCGGCAATGAGCAGTTCTTC